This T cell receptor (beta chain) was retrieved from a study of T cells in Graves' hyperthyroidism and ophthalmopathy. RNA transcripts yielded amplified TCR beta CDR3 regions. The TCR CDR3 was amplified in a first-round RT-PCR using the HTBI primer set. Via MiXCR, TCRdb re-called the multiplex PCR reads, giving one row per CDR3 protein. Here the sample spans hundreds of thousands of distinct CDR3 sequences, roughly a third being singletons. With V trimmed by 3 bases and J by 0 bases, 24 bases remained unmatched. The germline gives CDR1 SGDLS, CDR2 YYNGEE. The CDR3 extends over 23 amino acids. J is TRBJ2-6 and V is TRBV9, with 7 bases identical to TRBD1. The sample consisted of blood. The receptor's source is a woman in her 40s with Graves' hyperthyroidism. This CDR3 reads CASSGISSASGTAFSSGANVLTF. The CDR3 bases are TGTGCCAGCAGCGGAATAAGTTCGGCTTCCGGGACAGCATTTAGCTCTGGGGCCAACGTCCTGACTTTC.